This T cell receptor beta chain emerged from a study of blood T cells in healthy people across ages. A few counts support this clonotype. Its antigen is undetermined. Then a second PCR, running about 6 to 11 cycles, was carried out with a sample-barcoded 5' primer and a J-beta primer mix. TCRdb used MiXCR to reprocess the 5' RACE reads, holding one entry per CDR3 protein. The table records 600,000 to 850,000 distinct CDR3 sequences, about 40% of them present only once. The CDR3 spans 14 residues. Germline values: CDR1 LNHDA, CDR2 SQIVND (reference sequence). The V end was cut by 5 bases, the J end by 1 base, with 12 bases between. Study results and limitations: Reliance upon unsorted PBMCs precluded definitive naive versus antigen-experienced comparison. Estimates of total diversity, which came from one million sequenced T cells, were considered to be underestimates. Lack of knowledge of donor CMV status possibly confounded expanded clonotype changes. Fewer expanded clones and more diversity marked long-lived versus aged donors.

Material: blood. This chain joins TRBV19 and TRBJ2-7; tentatively, D is TRBD1 (6 bases). The source of this sequence is a woman aged 55-69 years in good health. CDR3 protein: CASSVTGLSYEQYF. The CDR3 coding sequence is TGTGCCAGTAGTGTTACAGGGCTATCCTACGAGCAGTACTTC. The full variable domain, completed using reference TRBV19 and TRBJ2-7, is DGGITQSPKYLFRKEGQNVTLSCEQNLNHDAMYWYRQDPGQGLRLIYYSQIVNDFQKGDIAEGYSVSREKKESFPLTVTSAQKNPTAFYLCASSVTGLSYEQYFGPGTRLTVT.